Below are 32 T cell receptor beta chains sequenced from a single sample in a study of blood T cell repertoires in COVID-19. Clones were read by immunoSEQ multiplex PCR, and TCRdb kept only the in-frame ones, dropping some. This table holds about 260,000 clones, around nine tenths found once. The sequenced material came from PBMCs or T cells enriched from blood (not recorded which). All receptors come from a woman between 40 and 55 years old who had been exposed to COVID-19.

The rearrangement uses TRBV4-1 and TRBJ2-5; the match to TRBD2 covers 8 bases. This CDR3 is 16 amino acids long. Per the germline V gene, CDR1 is MGHRA and CDR2 is YSYEKL. The trim removed 2 bases at V and 4 bases at J, leaving 9 bases unmatched. The CDR3 sequence is CASSQRFERESETQYF. The CDR3 DNA reads as TGCGCCAGCAGCCAACGATTCGAGCGGGAGTCAGAGACCCAGTACTTC.

V gene TRBV4-1 combines with J gene TRBJ2-1; 9 bases fit TRBD2. The CDR3 is 16 residues long. V lost 3 bases, J lost 0 bases, and 3 bases stayed unmatched. In germline, CDR1 is MGHRA, CDR2 YSYEKL. CDR3 nucleotide sequence: TGCGCCAGCAGCCAGCTAGCGGGGAGCTCCTACAATGAGCAGTTCTTC. It is translated as CASSQLAGSSYNEQFF.

V and J are TRBV6-5 and TRBJ1-2; 8 bases align to TRBD1. Trimming at V came to 8 bases and at J to 2 bases, leaving 10 bases not matched to a gene. Looked up from germline, CDR1 is MNHEY and CDR2 is SVGAGI. The length of the CDR3 is 15 residues. CDR3: CASEGRGHQNYGYTF. Here the CDR3 DNA reads TGTGCCAGCGAGGGCAGGGGGCATCAGAACTATGGCTACACCTTC.

The chain recombines TRBV4-1 with TRBJ2-2, with TRBD1 matching 10 bases. The CDR3 extends over 16 amino acids. CDR1 and CDR2 from the germline V gene are MGHRA and YSYEKL. V was clipped by 2 bases and J by 4 bases; unmatched bases: 4. The CDR3: CASSQRQGASTGELFF. CDR3 sequence (DNA): TGCGCCAGCAGCCAACGACAGGGGGCGAGCACCGGGGAGCTGTTTTTT.

This CDR3 is CASSQAPHRRNTEAFF. CDR3 nucleotides: TGTGCCAGCAGCCAGGCCCCCCATAGAAGGAACACTGAAGCTTTCTTT. The gene calls are TRBV11-2 and TRBJ1-1; D gene ambiguous. Germline CDR1 reads SGHAT; CDR2 reads FQNNGV. This CDR3 spans 16 amino acids. V was cut by 5 bases and J by 1 base, with 17 bases left in between.

V gene TRBV20-1 combines with J gene TRBJ1-2; D possibly corresponds to TRBD1 (6 bases). The germline V gene encodes CDR1 DFQATT and CDR2 SNEGSKA (reference sequence). The length of the CDR3 is 11 residues. Deletions cut 8 bases from V and 12 bases from J, with 19 bases between. CDR3 sequence (DNA): TGCAGTACTCCTAAGGACAGAAGTCACACCTTC. Residues: CSTPKDRSHTF.

This clone was seen only once. The V gene is TRBV5-6, the J gene TRBJ2-7; maybe TRBD2 (5 bases). Germline values: CDR1 SGHDT, CDR2 YYEEEE. The V end was cut by 2 bases, the J end by 3 bases, with 15 bases between. This CDR3 comprises 15 residues. The CDR3: CASSLSPDGGYEQYF. The CDR3 DNA sequence: TGTGCCAGCAGCTTATCTCCGGACGGAGGCTACGAGCAGTACTTC.

The rearrangement links TRBV9 to TRBJ2-5; D not certain. CDR1 and CDR2 (germline): SGDLS, YYNGEE. The V end lost 4 bases, the J end lost 4 bases, and 11 bases lay between the germline ends. The CDR3 runs to 13 residues. CDR3 DNA sequence: TGTGCCAGCAGCCTACCAGGATCAGAGACCCAGTACTTC. It codes for CASSLPGSETQYF. Based on the CDR3 plus reference TRBV9 and TRBJ2-5, the full variable domain is DSGVTQTPKHLITATGQRVTLRCSPRSGDLSVYWYQQSLDQGLQFLIQYYNGEERAKGNILERFSAQQFPDLHSELNLSSLELGDSALYFCASSLPGSETQYFGPGTRLLVL.

This CDR3 is CASSDGQGNQPQHF. CDR3 in DNA: TGTGCCAGCAGTGATGGGCAGGGAAATCAGCCCCAGCATTTT. This chain connects TRBV25-1 to TRBJ1-5; possibly TRBD1 for D (5 bases). Germline lookup yields CDR1 MGHDK and CDR2 SYGVNS. Trimming took 3 bases from V and 4 from J, leaving 10 bases between them. CDR3 length: 14 amino acids.

The chain joins TRBV4-3 to TRBJ2-1; D is perhaps TRBD2 (6 bases). The CDR3 covers 16 residues. CDR1 is LGHNA, CDR2 YSLEER, per germline. V shed 0 bases and J shed 9 bases, with 18 bases lying between them. Here the CDR3 DNA reads TGCGCCAGCAGCCAAGATTATGGCCTAGCGACCGCTGAGCAGTTCTTC. It encodes CASSQDYGLATAEQFF.

CDR3 DNA sequence: TGTGCCATCAGTTCTCCGGGACTAGCGGCCTACGAGCAGTACTTC. Its translation is CAISSPGLAAYEQYF. The J gene is TRBJ2-7, the V gene TRBV10-3, with TRBD2 matching 11 bases. Trimming removed 5 bases from V and 2 bases from J; junction bases left unmatched: 5. Germline values: CDR1 ENHRY, CDR2 SYGVKD. This CDR3 has 15 amino acids.

The V call is TRBV28, the J call TRBJ1-2; no clear D. There are 13 residues in the CDR3. Germline CDR1 is MDHEN and CDR2 is SYDVKM. Trimming cost V 6 bases and J 0 bases, with 8 bases left between them. CDR3 loop: CASRVGPNYGYTF. The CDR3 DNA sequence: TGTGCCAGCAGGGTGGGCCCTAACTATGGCTACACCTTC.

A single count supports this clone. This chain joins TRBV6-2 or TRBV6-3 and TRBJ2-3; D gene ambiguous. Trimming stripped 6 bases from V and 4 bases from J, with 8 bases between. Per germline, CDR1 MNHEY and CDR2 SVGEGT. The CDR3 consists of 12 residues. CDR3 sequence (DNA): TGTGCCAGCAGCCCCTTTTCAGATACGCAGTATTTT. Protein product: CASSPFSDTQYF.

CDR3 in DNA: TGTGCCAGCAGTTTAGACCCAAGGGGCGAGCAGTACTTC. Its protein product is CASSLDPRGEQYF. This rearrangement joins TRBV28 to TRBJ2-7; D is perhaps TRBD1 (5 bases). The CDR3 totals 13 residues. Deletions cut 2 bases from V and 6 bases from J, with 11 bases between. Germline lookup yields CDR1 MDHEN and CDR2 SYDVKM. The full variable domain, its missing parts supplied by reference TRBV28 and TRBJ2-7, is DVKVTQSSRYLVKRTGEKVFLECVQDMDHENMFWYRQDPGLGLRLIYFSYDVKMKEKGDIPEGYSVSREKKERFSLILESASTNQTSMYLCASSLDPRGEQYFGPGTRLTVT.

In nucleotides, the CDR3 is TGCGCCAGCAGCCAAGTTGGGGGGACTGAAGCTTTCTTT. Translating gives CASSQVGGTEAFF. V is TRBV4-1 and J is TRBJ1-1; TRBD1 is a possible D gene (5 bases). The CDR3 contains 13 residues. V was clipped by 1 base and J by 5 bases, with 8 bases between them. Per the germline V gene, CDR1 is MGHRA and CDR2 is YSYEKL.

This chain uses TRBV7-6 with TRBJ2-2; possibly TRBD2 for D (5 bases). The germline V gene has CDR1 SGHVS and CDR2 FNYEAQ. This CDR3 is 14 amino acids long. Trimming stripped 0 bases from V and 4 bases from J, with 6 bases between. The CDR3 is CASSLAAGTGELFF. CDR3 nucleotides: TGTGCCAGCAGCTTAGCCGCGGGCACCGGGGAGCTGTTTTTT.

This chain uses TRBV11-1 with TRBJ1-2; 9 bases match TRBD1. The CDR3 consists of 13 residues. Germline lookup yields CDR1 SGHAT and CDR2 FQDESV (reference sequence). The V gene end was trimmed by 5 bases and the J gene end by 4 bases; junction bases not matched to a gene: 2. The CDR3 DNA sequence: TGTGCCAGCAGCCCGGGACAGGGCTATGGCTACACCTTC. Translated: CASSPGQGYGYTF.

This clone has just a few counts. The chain employs TRBV7-9 and TRBJ2-2; weak D call: TRBD1 (6 bases). V lost 3 bases and J lost 1, with 9 bases in between. The CDR3 runs 15 residues. CDR1 is SEHNR and CDR2 is FQNEAQ in the germline V gene (reference sequence). In DNA, the CDR3 is TGTGCCAGCAGCTTCGACAGGCTGAACACCGGGGAGCTGTTTTTT. Translating it yields CASSFDRLNTGELFF.

The genes are TRBV11-3 and TRBJ2-1, with 13 bases lining up with TRBD2. The V gene end was trimmed by 3 bases and the J gene end by 15 bases; junction bases not matched to a gene: 17. The CDR3 runs to 17 residues. Germline loops: CDR1 SGHNT, CDR2 YENEEA. The DNA of the CDR3 is TGTGCCAGCAGCTTGACTGGAACGGGACTAGCGGGAAGGGTTTTGTTCTTC. Translating gives CASSLTGTGLAGRVLFF.

The V gene is TRBV28, the J gene TRBJ1-2; perhaps TRBD1 as D (5 bases). CDR1 and CDR2 from the germline V gene are MDHEN and SYDVKM. The CDR3 is 12 residues long. V shed 1 base and J shed 7 bases, with 7 bases lying between them. The chain's CDR3 is CASSLSQGGYTF. CDR3 coding DNA: TGTGCCAGCAGTTTATCCCAGGGTGGCTACACCTTC.

This chain links TRBV15 with TRBJ1-5, with D uncertain. V was pared by 0 bases and J by 7 bases, with 13 bases between. The germline V gene has CDR1 LNHNV and CDR2 YYDKDF (reference sequence). The CDR3 length is 15 residues. The CDR3 loop reads CATSRERGLVQPQHF. The CDR3 nucleotides are TGTGCCACCAGCAGAGAACGAGGTTTAGTGCAGCCCCAGCATTTT.

This chain connects TRBV7-2 to TRBJ1-1; 7 nucleotides align to TRBD1. The J segment lost 2 bases and the V segment lost 1 base, leaving 10 bases of the junction unmatched. The CDR3 has 17 residues. Germline CDR1 SGHTA, CDR2 FQGNSA. In DNA, the CDR3 is TGTGCCAGCAGCTTAGGCGAGGGGGCCCGATTAAACACTGAAGCTTTCTTT. Its protein is CASSLGEGARLNTEAFF.

The CDR3 coding sequence is TGTGCCAGTAGTATCAGCGGGAGGGCCGCCGGGGAGCTGTTTTTT. Its translation is CASSISGRAAGELFF. This chain links TRBV19 with TRBJ2-2, with 10 positions matching TRBD2. V was pared by 3 bases and J by 6 bases, with 4 bases of the junction left unmatched. CDR1 and CDR2 (germline): LNHDA, SQIVND (reference sequence). The CDR3 runs to 15 residues.

This clone was found a few times. The rearrangement links TRBV3-1 (or the pseudogene TRBV3-2) to TRBJ1-2; D is possibly TRBD1 (5 bases). The CDR3 has 12 residues. V lost 6 bases and J lost 8, with 13 bases in between. The germline V gene encodes CDR1 LGHDT and CDR2 YNNKEL (reference sequence). CDR3 DNA: TGTGCCAGCAGGCAGGGTTTTGACGGCTACACCTTC. Translated: CASRQGFDGYTF.

V gene TRBV12-5 combines with J gene TRBJ1-6; D might be TRBD1 (5 bases). Per germline, CDR1 LGHNT and CDR2 FRNRAP. CDR3 length equals 15 residues. The V end was cut by 8 bases, the J end by 9 bases, with 20 bases between. CDR3 protein: CASQPGGGFGSPLHF. DNA for the CDR3: TGTGCTAGTCAACCCGGGGGGGGGTTCGGTTCACCCCTCCACTTT.

V is TRBV11-3 and J is TRBJ2-5; 7 bases fit TRBD1. V lost 5 bases, J lost 1 base, and 13 bases stayed unmatched. Germline assignment: CDR1 SGHNT and CDR2 YENEEA. The CDR3 is 17 residues long. As DNA, the CDR3 is TGTGCCAGCAGCCCTTACCCGTCCGGGACAGCCCAAGAGACCCAGTACTTC. Its translation is CASSPYPSGTAQETQYF.

Regarding this clone: Mismatch with germline at one junction end may stem from a read error. The chain is built from TRBV5-1 and TRBJ1-1, with 9 bases that match TRBD1. The germline V gene encodes CDR1 SGHRS and CDR2 YFSETQ. CDR3 length: 16 amino acids. The CDR3 spells CASSRPTGGAATEAFF. For the CDR3, the DNA is TGTGCCAGCAGCCGACCAACAGGGGGCGCGGCGACTGAAGCTTTCTTT.

The J gene is TRBJ2-1, the V gene TRBV7-8, with TRBD1 matching over 10 bases. The CDR3 contains 15 residues. The J segment lost 7 bases and the V segment lost 5 bases, leaving 8 bases of the junction unmatched. The germline gives CDR1 SGHVS, CDR2 FQNEAQ. The CDR3 sequence: CASSPYRTGGNEQFF. The CDR3 bases are TGTGCCAGCAGCCCGTACAGGACAGGGGGGAATGAGCAGTTCTTC.

This chain links TRBV10-3 with TRBJ1-1; a weak D match, TRBD1 (6 bases). Germline CDR1 reads ENHRY; CDR2 reads SYGVKD. The V gene lost 11 bases and the J gene lost 3 bases, with 16 bases spanning the gap. The CDR3 is 13 amino acids. The CDR3 DNA sequence: TGTGCCCTAAGGGGTTCAGGGGACACTGAAGCTTTCTTT. This gives the protein CALRGSGDTEAFF.

The chain couples TRBV6-5 to TRBJ2-2; a possible D gene is TRBD2 (5 bases). Deletions cut 6 bases from V and 8 bases from J, with 7 bases between. The CDR3 totals 11 residues. Germline CDR1 MNHEY, CDR2 SVGAGI. The CDR3 DNA reads TGTGCCAGCAGCACGGGGGGGGAGCTGTTTTTT. Its protein is CASSTGGELFF.

The rearrangement links TRBV6-4 to TRBJ2-5, with 9 positions matching TRBD1. CDR1 and CDR2 (germline): MRHNA, SNTAGT. The CDR3 spans 17 residues. Trimming at V came to 1 base and at J to 0 bases, leaving 6 bases not matched to a gene. DNA for the CDR3: TGTGCCAGCAGTGACTATACCGGGACAGGGTACCAAGAGACCCAGTACTTC. Translating gives CASSDYTGTGYQETQYF.

The gene calls are TRBV4-1 and TRBJ2-4, with 8 bases fitting TRBD1. CDR1 is MGHRA, CDR2 YSYEKL, per germline. V lost 4 bases to trimming and J lost 3 bases; unmatched junction nucleotides: 20. The CDR3 sequence is 20 residues long. The CDR3, as DNA: TGCGCCAGCAGCCGAAGCCTTACGGACAGGGTAACCCGATACAAAAACATTCAGTACTTC. The encoded protein is CASSRSLTDRVTRYKNIQYF.